One and the same sample provided the 22 T cell receptor beta chains below, sequenced in a study of T cell responses to AZD1222 COVID-19 vaccine. TCRdb's table, derived via immunoSEQ multiplex PCR, lists solely in-frame clones and lacks some. This sample yields some 86,000 clones, of which 78% are seen a single time; under 25% belongs to the top ten. Sample: peripheral blood, taken on day 0 of AZD1222 vaccination. The receptor source for this set is an adult in good health.

The gene calls are TRBV19 and TRBJ1-2, with TRBD1 identical over 7 bases. The germline V gene encodes CDR1 LNHDA and CDR2 SQIVND (reference sequence). The CDR3 is 17 residues long. The V and J ends lost 5 bases and 3 bases, in that order; junction bases with no gene match: 15. CDR3 bases: TGTGCCAGTAGTCCCCCGACAGGGTGGCAAGGGGACTATGGCTACACCTTC. Protein sequence: CASSPPTGWQGDYGYTF.

This clone was observed a few times. The rearrangement uses TRBV7-8 and TRBJ1-2, with D possibly matching TRBD1 (5 bases). CDR1 is SGHVS, CDR2 FQNEAQ, per germline. This CDR3 comprises 14 residues. Trimming took off 5 bases at V and 1 base at J, with 11 bases between the two ends. As DNA, the CDR3 is TGTGCCAGCAGCCCGGGGACGGTTAACTATGGCTACACCTTC. It encodes CASSPGTVNYGYTF.

The CDR3 nucleotides are TGTGCCAGTGGCGGGACAAGGGACGTCCTGACTTTC. It translates to CASGGTRDVLTF. This chain joins TRBV27 and TRBJ2-6, with D perhaps matching TRBD1 or TRBD2 (6 bases each). V lost 9 bases and J 11 bases, leaving 14 bases between the germline ends. Germline V gene sequence: CDR1 MNHEY, CDR2 SMNVEV (reference sequence). The CDR3 covers 12 residues.

The CDR3 is CASSLFDRGNTEAFF. Here the CDR3 DNA reads TGTGCCAGCAGCTTATTTGACAGGGGGAACACTGAAGCTTTCTTT. The chain couples TRBV11-3 to TRBJ1-1; 8 bases align to TRBD1. CDR1 is SGHNT, CDR2 YENEEA, per germline. Trimming at V came to 2 bases and at J to 1 base, leaving 3 bases not matched to a gene. The CDR3 length is 15 residues.

This rearrangement joins TRBV5-1 to TRBJ1-1, with a tentative D call TRBD1 (5 bases). Germline CDR1 reads SGHRS; CDR2 reads YFSETQ. The V end lost 4 bases, the J end lost 3 bases, and 13 bases lay between the germline ends. The CDR3 is 14 amino acids. CDR3 DNA: TGCGCCAGCAGCGACCCATCCAGGGACACTGAAGCTTTCTTT. Its translation is CASSDPSRDTEAFF. The full variable domain, rest sourced from reference TRBV5-1 and TRBJ1-1, is KAGVTQTPRYLIKTRGQQVTLSCSPISGHRSVSWYQQTPGQGLQFLFEYFSETQRNKGNFPGRFSGRQFSNSRSEMNVSTLELGDSALYLCASSDPSRDTEAFFGQGTRLTVV.

This chain uses TRBV5-5 with TRBJ1-3; D unclear. Trimming took 0 bases from V and 0 from J, leaving 13 bases between them. The CDR3 covers 17 residues. Germline V lookup: CDR1 SGHKS, CDR2 YYEKEE (reference sequence). The CDR3 loop reads CASSLVPWSGSGNTIYF. The CDR3 region has the DNA TGTGCCAGCAGCTTGGTACCTTGGTCCGGCTCTGGAAACACCATATATTTT.

The genes are TRBV25-1 and TRBJ2-3, with 13 positions matching TRBD2. The CDR3 has 16 residues. V lost 8 bases, J lost 6 bases, and 11 bases stayed unmatched. Germline CDR1 and CDR2: MGHDK and SYGVNS. This CDR3 reads CASGSRTSGSGDTQYF. The CDR3 bases are TGTGCCAGCGGAAGTCGGACTAGCGGGAGTGGTGATACGCAGTATTTT.

The rearrangement links TRBV11-2 to TRBJ2-5, with 11 bases that match TRBD2. The CDR3 extends over 16 amino acids. CDR1 SGHAT and CDR2 FQNNGV come from the germline V gene. J lost 7 bases, V lost 3 bases, and 10 bases had no gene match. The CDR3 DNA is TGTGCCAGCAGCTTCTTACTAGCGGGAGCGGGTGGGACCCAGTACTTC. Translating it yields CASSFLLAGAGGTQYF.

The rearrangement links TRBV7-2 to TRBJ1-2; D is uncertain. V lost 3 bases to trimming and J lost 2 bases, with 10 bases between them. Looked up from germline, CDR1 is SGHTA and CDR2 is FQGNSA. This CDR3 has 14 amino acids. The CDR3 nucleotides are TGTGCCAGCAGCTTTAGGGTCCCCAACTATGGCTACACCTTC. Protein: CASSFRVPNYGYTF.

The genes are TRBV19 and TRBJ1-6; 7 positions agree with TRBD1. Germline V CDR1 and CDR2: LNHDA, SQIVND (reference sequence). The length of the CDR3 is 16 residues. V shed 4 bases and J 4 bases; nucleotides not matched to a gene: 7. The CDR3 region has the DNA TGTGCCAGTAGTACGCGGACAGGACTTTATAATTCACCCCTCCACTTT. The encoded protein is CASSTRTGLYNSPLHF.

The V and J genes are TRBV2 and TRBJ1-5; D gene uncertain. Between the trimmed V and J ends, which lost 4 bases and 3 bases, there was a span of 10 bases. CDR1 and CDR2 from the germline V gene are SNHLY and FYNNEI. The CDR3 has 14 residues. This CDR3 reads CASSAQATNQPQHF. The CDR3 bases are TGTGCCAGCAGTGCGCAGGCAACCAATCAGCCCCAGCATTTT.

The table lists this clone with a count of one. The rearrangement links TRBV4-1 to TRBJ2-1; maybe TRBD1 (5 bases). Trimming shortened V by 3 bases and J by 4 bases, and 16 bases separated the two germline ends. Germline CDR1 and CDR2: MGHRA and YSYEKL. The CDR3 is made up of 16 amino acids. In DNA form, the CDR3 reads TGCGCCAGCAGCCAGCTCGACAGTTCTCTATACAATGAGCAGTTCTTC. Protein: CASSQLDSSLYNEQFF.

As to this clone: Mismatch with germline at one junction end may stem from a read error. The J gene is TRBJ2-3, the V gene TRBV20-1, with unresolved D. Per germline, CDR1 DFQATT and CDR2 SNEGSKA (reference sequence). CDR3 length: 14 amino acids. Written as DNA, the CDR3 is TGCAGTGCTAGTCGGCACCTCAGCATAGATACGCAGTATTTT. Encoded protein: CSASRHLSIDTQYF.

The chain combines TRBV4-1 with TRBJ1-6; TRBD1 might be the D (5 bases). Germline-derived CDR1 and CDR2 are MGHRA and YSYEKL. The V end lost 4 bases, the J end lost 3 bases, and 13 bases lay between the germline ends. There are 16 residues in the CDR3. CDR3 sequence reads: CASSLLGPGYNSPLHF. The CDR3 region has the DNA TGCGCCAGCAGCCTCTTGGGACCGGGCTATAATTCACCCCTCCACTTT.

The genes are TRBV2 and TRBJ2-5, with D unclear. Looked up from germline, CDR1 is SNHLY and CDR2 is FYNNEI. This CDR3 has 11 amino acids. The germline V and J ends were trimmed by 6 bases and 2 bases, with 4 bases remaining between them. The CDR3 DNA follows: TGTGCCAGCAGCGCTCAAGAGACCCAGTACTTC. It encodes CASSAQETQYF. The full variable domain, its missing parts supplied by reference TRBV2 and TRBJ2-5, is EPEVTQTPSHQVTQMGQEVILRCVPISNHLYFYWYRQILGQKVEFLVSFYNNEISEKSEIFDDQFSVERPDGSNFTLKIRSTKLEDSAMYFCASSAQETQYFGPGTRLLVL.

This sequence joins TRBV29-1 and TRBJ2-2; D unclear. The V end was cut by 7 bases, the J end by 1 base, with 13 bases between. The CDR3 has 14 residues. CDR1 and CDR2 (germline): SQVTM, ANQGSEA. The CDR3 sequence: CSARPDENTGELFF. CDR3 nucleotide sequence: TGCAGCGCCCGACCCGACGAGAACACCGGGGAGCTGTTTTTT.

The chain couples TRBV5-3 to TRBJ1-5; D unclear. TRBV5-3 is an ORF, and what it does is uncertain. The CDR3 extends over 16 amino acids. Trimming took 1 base from V and 3 from J, leaving 14 bases between them. CDR3 nucleotides: TGTGCCAGAAGCTTGTGGGATCAGGTGAACAATCAGCCCCAGCATTTT. Translated: CARSLWDQVNNQPQHF.

This rearrangement joins TRBV2 to TRBJ2-7; D is undetermined. The CDR3 runs to 12 residues. Trimming took 8 bases from V and 2 from J, leaving 10 bases between them. Germline assignment: CDR1 SNHLY and CDR2 FYNNEI. The CDR3: CASAGSTYEQYF. The CDR3 bases are TGTGCCAGCGCTGGGTCGACCTACGAGCAGTACTTC. The full variable domain, rest sourced from reference TRBV2 and TRBJ2-7, is EPEVTQTPSHQVTQMGQEVILRCVPISNHLYFYWYRQILGQKVEFLVSFYNNEISEKSEIFDDQFSVERPDGSNFTLKIRSTKLEDSAMYFCASAGSTYEQYFGPGTRLTVT.

Comment on this clone: Germline is not matched at one junction end, which may reflect a read error. The chain employs TRBV14 and TRBJ2-7; TRBD2 aligns across 11 bases. This CDR3 has 13 amino acids. Germline V gives CDR1 SGHDN, CDR2 FVKESK. This chain's CDR3 is CASSPRTSGPPSF. For the CDR3, the DNA is TGTGCCAGCAGCCCGCGGACTAGCGGGCCTCCTTCTTTC.

This clone came up once. This rearrangement joins TRBV7-9 to TRBJ1-1; 7 bases agree with TRBD1. CDR1 and CDR2 (germline): SEHNR, FQNEAQ (reference sequence). This CDR3 is 15 amino acids long. J lost 0 bases, V lost 4 bases, and 5 bases had no gene match. The CDR3 nucleotides are TGTGCCAGCAGCTCTCCGGACAGGATGAACACTGAAGCTTTCTTT. Translated, it gives CASSSPDRMNTEAFF.

This chain connects TRBV7-9 to TRBJ2-7; a possible D gene is TRBD1 (6 bases). Germline lookup yields CDR1 SEHNR and CDR2 FQNEAQ (reference sequence). The V end lost 3 bases, the J end lost 4 bases, and 13 bases lay between the germline ends. The CDR3 loop spans 14 amino acids. The CDR3 DNA reads as TGTGCCAGCAGCTTCCCCGGACAGACATACGAGCAGTACTTC. Translating gives CASSFPGQTYEQYF.

There are a few counts of this clone. The chain uses TRBV7-8 and TRBJ2-1, with TRBD2 matching 7 bases. Germline V gene data show CDR1 as SGHVS and CDR2 as FQNEAQ. The J segment lost 0 bases and the V segment lost 2 bases, leaving 4 bases of the junction unmatched. The CDR3 spans 16 residues. CDR3 residues: CASSLSGLDSYNEQFF. CDR3 nucleotides: TGTGCCAGCAGCTTATCTGGACTAGACTCCTACAATGAGCAGTTCTTC.